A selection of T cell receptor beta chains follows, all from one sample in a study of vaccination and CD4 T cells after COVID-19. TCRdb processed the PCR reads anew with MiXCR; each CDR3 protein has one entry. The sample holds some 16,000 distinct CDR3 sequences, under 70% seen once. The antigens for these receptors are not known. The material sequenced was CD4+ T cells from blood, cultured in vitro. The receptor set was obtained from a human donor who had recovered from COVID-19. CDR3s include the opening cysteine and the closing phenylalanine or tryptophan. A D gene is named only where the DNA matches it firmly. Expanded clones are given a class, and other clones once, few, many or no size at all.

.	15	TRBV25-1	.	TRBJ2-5	CASSEHGSGQETQYF	TGTGCCAGCAGTGAACACGGAAGTGGCCAAGAGACCCAGTACTTC
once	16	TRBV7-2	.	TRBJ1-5	CASSRAGSHSNQPQHF	TGTGCCAGCAGCCGTGCGGGGTCCCATAGCAATCAGCCCCAGCATTTT
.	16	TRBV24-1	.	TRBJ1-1	CATSDAGGGGYTEAFF	TGTGCCACCAGTGATGCCGGGGGTGGGGGGTACACTGAAGCTTTCTTT
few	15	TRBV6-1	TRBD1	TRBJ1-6	CASRAPGQGDSPLHF	TGTGCCAGCAGAGCACCGGGACAGGGAGATTCACCCCTCCACTTT
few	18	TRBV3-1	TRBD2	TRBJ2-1	CASSHWLAGVPSYNEQFF	TGTGCCAGCAGCCACTGGCTAGCGGGGGTCCCGTCCTACAATGAGCAGTTCTTC
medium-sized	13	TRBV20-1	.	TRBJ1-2	CSAIRGGLGGYTF	TGCAGTGCTATACGAGGGGGGCTAGGCGGCTACACCTTC
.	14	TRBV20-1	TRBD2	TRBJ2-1	CSARLAGTYNEQFF	TGCAGTGCTAGACTAGCGGGAACCTACAATGAGCAGTTCTTC
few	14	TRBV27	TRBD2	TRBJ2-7	CASTLLAGDYEQYF	TGTGCCAGCACACTTTTGGCGGGAGACTACGAGCAGTACTTC